The 32 T cell receptor beta chains below all came from one sample that was sequenced in a study of blood T cell repertoires in COVID-19. Here immunoSEQ multiplex PCR was the method, and the copy in TCRdb shows in-frame clones only, minus some. The repertoire holds around 200,000 clones, with more than 80% as singletons. Sequencing was done on a sample of peripheral blood. These TCRs come from a woman at least 80 years old with acute or convalescent COVID-19.

Concerning this clone: Relative to the germline gene, one junction end is altered; a read error may explain this. The chain links TRBV7-7 to TRBJ1-4, with 7 bases aligning to TRBD1. This CDR3 comprises 16 residues. CDR1 and CDR2 (germline): SSHAT, FNYEAQ (reference sequence). The CDR3 nucleotides read TGTGCTAGCAGCTTCCTTGGACAGGATTATGATGAAAAACTGTTTTTT. Encoded protein: CASSFLGQDYDEKLFF.

The genes are TRBV12-1 and TRBJ2-2; TRBD2, the table's D call, was not compared with the DNA. TRBV12-1 is annotated as a pseudogene. CDR3 length equals 18 residues. CDR3 in amino acids: CASSFCWRSNRYTGELFF. Written as DNA, the CDR3 is TGTGCCAGCAGCTTTTGCTGGCGGTCGAATCGATACACCGGGGAGCTGTTTTTT.

V and J are TRBV11-2 and TRBJ2-2, with D possibly being TRBD1 (5 bases). V was cut by 0 bases and J by 13 bases, with 12 bases left in between. Germline V lookup: CDR1 SGHAT, CDR2 FQNNGV. This CDR3 has 13 residues. The CDR3 here is CASSLDLGAALFF. The CDR3 bases are TGTGCCAGCAGCTTAGATCTTGGGGCGGCGCTGTTTTTT. The entire variable domain, with the rest obtained from reference TRBV11-2 and TRBJ2-2, is as follows: EAGVAQSPRYKIIEKRQSVAFWCNPISGHATLYWYQQILGQGPKLLIQFQNNGVVDDSQLPKDRFSAERLKGVDSTLKIQPAKLEDSAVYLCASSLDLGAALFFGEGSRLTVL.

This chain joins TRBV12-3 or TRBV12-4 and TRBJ1-2, with D possibly TRBD1 on 6 matching bases. V lost 6 bases to trimming and J lost 9 bases, with 17 bases between them. The CDR3 totals 13 residues. The CDR3 DNA reads TGTGCCAGCAGCCCGACAGGAGGTCGTCGCTACACCTTC. It codes for CASSPTGGRRYTF.

The chain uses TRBV9 and TRBJ2-5; D is perhaps TRBD2 (6 bases). The CDR3 runs 17 residues. Germline values: CDR1 SGDLS, CDR2 YYNGEE. Trimming removed 0 bases at V and 2 bases at J, with 17 bases between. CDR3 in DNA: TGTGCCAGCAGCGTAGGAGCTGGGAACGCGGGACAAGAGACCCAGTACTTC. Translating gives CASSVGAGNAGQETQYF. The whole variable domain, filled in from reference TRBV9 and TRBJ2-5, reads DSGVTQTPKHLITATGQRVTLRCSPRSGDLSVYWYQQSLDQGLQFLIQYYNGEERAKGNILERFSAQQFPDLHSELNLSSLELGDSALYFCASSVGAGNAGQETQYFGPGTRLLVL.

This rearrangement joins TRBV5-3 to TRBJ2-7, with D possibly matching TRBD1 (6 bases). TRBV5-3 is an open reading frame whose function is uncertain. This CDR3 spans 19 amino acids. Trimming pared 1 base from V and 0 bases from J, leaving 23 bases between. CDR3 nucleotide sequence: TGTGCCAGAAGCTTGCAACAGGGCTTTCGAACACGATGCTCCTACGAGCAGTACTTC. Amino acid sequence: CARSLQQGFRTRCSYEQYF.

This chain uses TRBV3-1 (or the pseudogene TRBV3-2) with TRBJ1-5, with D hard to call. Trimming took 6 bases from V and 1 from J, leaving 4 bases between them. Germline V lookup: CDR1 LGHDT, CDR2 YNNKEL (reference sequence). The CDR3 has 12 amino acids. The CDR3 spells CASSRSNQPQHF. Here the CDR3 DNA reads TGTGCCAGCAGTAGAAGCAATCAGCCCCAGCATTTT.

The chain has TRBV7-9 and TRBJ2-5; 12 bases line up with TRBD1. The CDR3 contains 16 residues. In germline, CDR1 is SEHNR, CDR2 FQNEAQ (reference sequence). With 4 bases clipped from V and 6 bases from J, the junction kept 9 bases outside the gene matches. This CDR3 reads CASSSSRGQGAQTQYF. DNA of the CDR3: TGTGCCAGCAGCTCGAGTCGGGGACAGGGGGCACAGACCCAGTACTTC. The variable domain in full, with the rest retrieved from reference TRBV7-9 and TRBJ2-5, is DTGVSQNPRHKITKRGQNVTFRCDPISEHNRLYWYRQTLGQGPEFLTYFQNEAQLEKSRLLSDRFSAERPKGSFSTLEIQRTEQGDSAMYLCASSSSRGQGAQTQYFGPGTRLLVL.

This sequence joins TRBV10-3 and TRBJ1-2, with 7 nucleotides matching TRBD1. Germline trimming cut 7 bases from V and 6 bases from J; bases unmatched to any gene: 11. This CDR3 has 14 amino acids. The germline CDR1 and CDR2 sequences are ENHRY and SYGVKD. The CDR3 sequence is CAITKEGGIDGYTF. CDR3 DNA sequence: TGTGCCATCACCAAGGAAGGGGGCATAGATGGCTACACCTTC.

V and J are TRBV19 and TRBJ1-1; D unresolved. From germline, CDR1 is LNHDA and CDR2 SQIVND (reference sequence). Trimming pared 3 bases from V and 3 bases from J, leaving 8 bases between. This CDR3 contains 13 residues. The CDR3 DNA sequence: TGTGCCAGTAGTATGATCTCGGACACTGAAGCTTTCTTT. It is translated as CASSMISDTEAFF. Looking up the rest from reference TRBV19 and TRBJ1-1 gives the full variable domain: DGGITQSPKYLFRKEGQNVTLSCEQNLNHDAMYWYRQDPGQGLRLIYYSQIVNDFQKGDIAEGYSVSREKKESFPLTVTSAQKNPTAFYLCASSMISDTEAFFGQGTRLTVV.

The genes are TRBV18 and TRBJ2-7; tentatively, D is TRBD1 (5 bases). V shed 4 bases and J shed 7 bases, with 17 bases lying between them. The CDR3 spans 14 residues. The germline gives CDR1 KGHSH, CDR2 LQKENI. CDR3 sequence: CASSQTSLSGEQYF. The CDR3 DNA is TGTGCCAGCTCACAAACGAGCCTTTCAGGGGAGCAGTACTTC.

The chain recombines TRBV11-3 with TRBJ2-3; D may be TRBD2 (7 bases). The CDR3 spans 16 residues. V lost 2 bases to trimming and J lost 0 bases, with 12 bases between them. Per germline, CDR1 SGHNT and CDR2 YENEEA. Here the CDR3 DNA reads TGTGCCAGCAGCTTACTGGGGGGGCCAAGCACAGATACGCAGTATTTT. Its translation is CASSLLGGPSTDTQYF.

The genes are TRBV5-1 and TRBJ2-1, with 10 nucleotides matching TRBD2. V was clipped by 5 bases and J by 4 bases; unmatched bases: 3. The CDR3 covers 14 residues. Germline-derived CDR1 and CDR2 are SGHRS and YFSETQ. The CDR3 bases are TGCGCCAGCAGGTGGACTAGCGGATACAATGAGCAGTTCTTC. It is translated as CASRWTSGYNEQFF.

Only a few counts were recorded for this clone. This rearrangement joins TRBV7-3 to TRBJ2-6; D call uncertain. The CDR3 loop spans 14 amino acids. The V end was cut by 5 bases, the J end by 2 bases, with 7 bases between. CDR1 and CDR2 from the germline V gene are SGHTA and FQGTGA. CDR3 protein: CASSPIAGANVLTF. DNA for the CDR3: TGTGCCAGCAGCCCAATAGCTGGGGCCAACGTCCTGACTTTC.

CDR3 nucleotide sequence: TGTGCCATCAGTGAGGTTATCGGCAGCAACAGGGGAAAACTGTTTTTT. Its protein product is CAISEVIGSNRGKLFF. J is TRBJ1-4 and V is TRBV10-3; 7 bases map to TRBD1. CDR1 and CDR2 (germline): ENHRY, SYGVKD. This CDR3 comprises 16 residues. Unmatched junction bases numbered 13, after V lost 2 bases and J lost 10 bases.

The CDR3 DNA follows: TGTGCCAGCAGTGGCGACAGGCTAACCTTGAACACCGGGGAGCTGTTTTTT. Encoded protein: CASSGDRLTLNTGELFF. The V call is TRBV2, the J call TRBJ2-2, with D maybe TRBD1 (6 bases). The CDR3 sequence is 17 residues long. Trimming removed 4 bases from V and 1 base from J, with 16 bases in between. Germline values: CDR1 SNHLY, CDR2 FYNNEI.

For the CDR3, the DNA is TGTGCCAGCAGTTTCCGGGCACCCCTCCACTTT. It specifies CASSFRAPLHF. The V call is TRBV28, the J call TRBJ1-6, with no clear D. CDR3 size: 11 residues. Trimming removed 3 bases from V and 11 bases from J, with 5 bases in between. Germline assignment: CDR1 MDHEN and CDR2 SYDVKM.

The chain has TRBV5-6 and TRBJ2-2, with TRBD2 identical over 7 bases. The ends lost 1 base at V and 4 bases at J; junction bases unmatched: 4. Per germline, CDR1 SGHDT and CDR2 YYEEEE. There are 15 residues in the CDR3. In nucleotides, the CDR3 is TGTGCCAGCAGCTTGCCGGGAGGTGGCACCGGGGAGCTGTTTTTT. It is translated as CASSLPGGGTGELFF.

This chain connects TRBV6-2 or TRBV6-3 to TRBJ1-6; D call uncertain. Trimming cost V 5 bases and J 10 bases, with 9 bases left between them. The CDR3 length is 12 residues. Germline CDR1 and CDR2: MNHEY and SVGEGT. CDR3: CASSRIASPLHF. CDR3 bases: TGTGCCAGCAGTAGGATAGCCTCACCCCTCCACTTT.

The rearrangement uses TRBV15 and TRBJ1-5, with TRBD1 matching 8 bases. The CDR3 length is 17 residues. The V and J ends lost 1 base and 5 bases, in that order; junction bases with no gene match: 10. The germline V gene encodes CDR1 LNHNV and CDR2 YYDKDF (reference sequence). The CDR3 DNA is TGTGCCACCAGCAGAGGCCTTGGACAGGGTGGGTATCAGCCCCAGCATTTT. This translates into CATSRGLGQGGYQPQHF.

There are a few counts of this clone. V gene TRBV18 combines with J gene TRBJ2-1; D gene unclear. In germline, CDR1 is KGHSH, CDR2 LQKENI. The CDR3 runs to 14 residues. V shed 2 bases and J shed 5 bases, with 10 bases lying between them. CDR3 sequence: CASSPSHGDNEQFF. Written as DNA, the CDR3 is TGTGCCAGCTCACCATCCCACGGTGACAATGAGCAGTTCTTC.

V is TRBV11-3 and J is TRBJ2-7; the match to TRBD1 covers 9 bases. The CDR3 is 15 amino acids. Germline CDR1 is SGHNT and CDR2 is YENEEA. With V trimmed by 3 bases and J by 5 bases, 8 bases remained unmatched. This chain's CDR3 is CASSLEGQGPNEQYF. CDR3 in DNA: TGTGCCAGCAGCTTGGAGGGACAGGGTCCGAACGAGCAGTACTTC.

This chain uses TRBV19 with TRBJ2-4; 9 bases line up with TRBD2. Losses at the gene ends were 5 bases for V and 7 bases for J; bases not matched to a gene: 6. CDR1 is LNHDA, CDR2 SQIVND, per germline (reference sequence). The CDR3 sequence is 14 residues long. CDR3 sequence reads: CASSGGGGENIQYF. For the CDR3, the DNA is TGTGCCAGTAGTGGTGGCGGGGGGGAGAACATTCAGTACTTC.

The V call is TRBV4-3, the J call TRBJ1-2; weak D call: TRBD1 (5 bases). CDR1 and CDR2 from the germline V gene are LGHNA and YSLEER. V was pared by 1 base and J by 0 bases, with 9 bases between. This CDR3 is 15 amino acids long. Here the CDR3 DNA reads TGCGCCAGCAGCCAAGCGGACACGACTAACTATGGCTACACCTTC. It is translated as CASSQADTTNYGYTF.

This clone appeared many times. The gene calls are TRBV30 and TRBJ2-3; 7 nucleotides line up with TRBD2. In germline, CDR1 is GTSNPN, CDR2 SVGIG (reference sequence). The CDR3 loop spans 15 amino acids. J was trimmed by 0 bases and V by 2 bases; bases with no gene match: 5. CDR3 residues: CAWSTQRGSTDTQYF. CDR3 nucleotides: TGTGCCTGGAGTACCCAGCGGGGCAGCACAGATACGCAGTATTTT.

The chain carries TRBV28 and TRBJ2-7; 7 bases line up with TRBD1. The V gene's germline CDR1 is MDHEN and CDR2 SYDVKM. V shed 5 bases and J 2 bases; nucleotides not matched to a gene: 12. This CDR3 is built from 16 residues. The CDR3 bases are TGTGCCAGCAGTGCCTCCGACAGGGTTCGAACCTACGAGCAGTACTTC. Its translation is CASSASDRVRTYEQYF. The full variable domain, rest sourced from reference TRBV28 and TRBJ2-7, is DVKVTQSSRYLVKRTGEKVFLECVQDMDHENMFWYRQDPGLGLRLIYFSYDVKMKEKGDIPEGYSVSREKKERFSLILESASTNQTSMYLCASSASDRVRTYEQYFGPGTRLTVT.

The chain couples TRBV5-6 to TRBJ2-6, with no clear D. Germline CDR1 reads SGHDT; CDR2 reads YYEEEE. The CDR3 is 13 amino acids. V shed 6 bases and J shed 4 bases, with 8 bases lying between them. CDR3 sequence: CASTPLGANVLTF. The CDR3 nucleotides are TGTGCCAGCACCCCTCTCGGGGCCAACGTCCTGACTTTC.

This clone has a handful of counts. The gene calls are TRBV6-4 and TRBJ2-7, with D perhaps matching TRBD2 (6 bases). This CDR3 has 14 residues. V was pared by 5 bases and J by 4 bases, with 15 bases between. Per germline, CDR1 MRHNA and CDR2 SNTAGT. The CDR3 reads CASSPDAAGYEQYF. DNA of the CDR3: TGTGCCAGCAGTCCAGACGCCGCGGGGTACGAGCAGTACTTC.

This chain joins TRBV29-1 and TRBJ1-2; no reliable D call. The CDR3 length is 12 residues. The V and J ends lost 7 bases and 1 base respectively, with 10 bases between them. In germline, CDR1 is SQVTM, CDR2 ANQGSEA. The CDR3 is CSERAVNYGYTF. For the CDR3, the DNA is TGCAGCGAGCGGGCGGTTAACTATGGCTACACCTTC.

The J gene is TRBJ2-1, the V gene TRBV19, with D possibly being TRBD2 (6 bases). The CDR3 is 15 amino acids. Trimming shortened V by 2 bases and J by 9 bases, and 17 bases separated the two germline ends. The germline gives CDR1 LNHDA, CDR2 SQIVND (reference sequence). CDR3 sequence: CASSINSGTFSEQFF. CDR3 in DNA: TGTGCCAGTAGTATAAATAGCGGAACTTTTAGTGAGCAGTTCTTC.

This chain uses TRBV21-1 with TRBJ2-7; the D call of TRBD1 is as the table states it, not checked on the DNA. TRBV21-1 is deemed a pseudogene. There are 14 residues in the CDR3. The CDR3 is CASSNRDRTYEQYF. The CDR3 nucleotides read TGTGCCAGCAGCAACCGGGACAGAACCTACGAGCAGTACTTC.

For the CDR3, the DNA is TGTGCCAGCAGCTCCCATTTTGGGACTAGCGGGACCAGCTCCTACAATGAGCAGTTCTTC. Its translation: CASSSHFGTSGTSSYNEQFF. The V gene is TRBV7-8, the J gene TRBJ2-1; 13 nucleotides agree with TRBD2. The CDR3 has 20 amino acids. With 4 bases clipped from V and 0 bases from J, the junction kept 12 bases outside the gene matches. Per germline, CDR1 SGHVS and CDR2 FQNEAQ.